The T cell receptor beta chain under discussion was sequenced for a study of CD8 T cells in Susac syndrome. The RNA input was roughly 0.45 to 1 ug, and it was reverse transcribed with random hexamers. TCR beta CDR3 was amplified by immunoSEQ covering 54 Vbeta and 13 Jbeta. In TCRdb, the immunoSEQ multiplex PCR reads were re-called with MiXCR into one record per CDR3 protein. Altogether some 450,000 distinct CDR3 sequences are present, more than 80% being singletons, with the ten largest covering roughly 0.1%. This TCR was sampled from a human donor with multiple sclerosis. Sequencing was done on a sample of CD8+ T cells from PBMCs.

The CDR3 sequence is CAWSAGIEAFF. For the CDR3, the DNA is TGTGCCTGGAGTGCTGGGATTGAAGCTTTCTTT. This chain connects TRBV30 to TRBJ1-1; no firm D call. This CDR3 is built from 11 residues. Trimming stripped 1 base from V and 7 bases from J, with 7 bases between. Germline V gives CDR1 GTSNPN, CDR2 SVGIG (reference sequence).